This TCR beta chain was captured in a study of T cell responses to AZD1222 COVID-19 vaccine. Background on the study: Pooling of second doses given at about 4 or about 12 weeks was done. General study results and limits: Two AZD1222 administrations were followed by greater Spike-specific TCR breadth and depth. None of the repertoires were sampled until the peak T cell response had passed.

Concerning this clone: Its antigen is not known.

TCRdb keeps only in-frame clones here, not all; method: immunoSEQ multiplex PCR. The data hold over 100,000 clones, with approximately 84% observed a single time. This specimen was peripheral blood, taken on day 0 of AZD1222 vaccination. This receptor was obtained from an adult in good health.

CDR3 bases: TGCGCCAGCAGCTTGGATACGGGCTCTGGAAACACCATATATTTT. It is translated as CASSLDTGSGNTIYF. This chain connects TRBV5-1 to TRBJ1-3; D unresolved. The CDR3 consists of 15 residues. Germline CDR1 SGHRS, CDR2 YFSETQ. Trimming shortened V by 0 bases and J by 0 bases, and 7 bases separated the two germline ends.